The 11 T cell receptor beta chains in this list originate from one sample, sequenced in a study of neurological immune-mediated disorders. TCRdb reprocessed the 5' RACE reads via MiXCR and lists one record per CDR3 protein. Among 80,000 to 95,000 distinct CDR3 sequences listed, 3.5% were seen once. Sequences were obtained from PBMCs. These receptors were obtained from a woman aged 50 to 65 with multiple sclerosis.

This clonotype was seen ten or more times. This rearrangement joins TRBV5-1 to TRBJ2-2, with D unresolved. CDR3 length equals 14 residues. The V end lost 7 bases, the J end lost 2 bases, and 12 bases lay between the germline ends. CDR1 and CDR2 (germline): SGHRS, YFSETQ. The CDR3 DNA sequence: TGCGCCAGCTCGAAAGGGCAAAACACCGGGGAGCTGTTTTTT. It codes for CASSKGQNTGELFF.

This clonotype was seen many times. The rearrangement uses TRBV3-1 and TRBJ1-6; TRBD1 agrees at 9 bases. V shed 4 bases, J shed 6 bases, and the junction held 1 base outside the gene matches. This CDR3 has 14 amino acids. The V gene's germline CDR1 is LGHDT and CDR2 YNNKEL (reference sequence). The CDR3 spells CASSRGQGNSPLHF. CDR3 coding DNA: TGTGCCAGCAGCCGGGGACAGGGTAATTCACCCCTCCACTTT.

This clonotype was observed at least ten times. CDR3 DNA sequence: TGTGCCAGCAGTCGCCAGGGGGCGTATAATTCACCCCTCCACTTT. This codes for CASSRQGAYNSPLHF. This chain uses TRBV3-1 with TRBJ1-6, with TRBD1 identical over 8 bases. The CDR3 extends over 15 amino acids. Germline loops: CDR1 LGHDT, CDR2 YNNKEL (reference sequence). V lost 6 bases, J lost 4 bases, and 5 bases stayed unmatched.

Ten or more counts support this clonotype. The chain joins TRBV9 to TRBJ1-6; a possible D gene is TRBD1 (6 bases). This CDR3 comprises 17 residues. Trimming took 0 bases from V and 7 from J, leaving 17 bases between them. Germline-derived CDR1 and CDR2 are SGDLS and YYNGEE. CDR3 bases: TGTGCCAGCAGCGTAGGCTCTACCGGGGGGGCAAATTCACCCCTCCACTTT. Protein product: CASSVGSTGGANSPLHF.

This clonotype was detected ten times or more. The chain couples TRBV9 to TRBJ1-3, with 7 positions matching TRBD1. This CDR3 is 15 amino acids long. CDR1 and CDR2 from the germline V gene are SGDLS and YYNGEE. V gave up 4 bases and J gave up 2 bases; unmatched junction bases: 6. CDR3 residues: CASSPGGRTGNTIYF. The CDR3 DNA follows: TGTGCCAGCAGCCCAGGGGGGCGGACTGGAAACACCATATATTTT.

This clonotype was detected many times. J is TRBJ1-5 and V is TRBV28, with 12 bases lining up with TRBD1. Germline CDR1 MDHEN, CDR2 SYDVKM. The V and J ends lost 6 bases and 0 bases, in that order; junction bases with no gene match: 6. The length of the CDR3 is 17 residues. CDR3 region: CASRAGTGGISNQPQHF. The CDR3 bases are TGTGCCAGCAGAGCCGGGACAGGGGGCATTAGCAATCAGCCCCAGCATTTT.

In its sample, this clonotype was seen many times. V and J are TRBV6-5 and TRBJ1-3; D is uncertain. V was trimmed by 1 base and J by 3 bases, leaving 4 bases between them. This CDR3 contains 13 residues. Germline lookup yields CDR1 MNHEY and CDR2 SVGAGI. CDR3 nucleotide sequence: TGTGCCAGCAGTTACTTAGGTGGAAACACCATATATTTT. It specifies CASSYLGGNTIYF.

This clonotype was observed at least ten times. The rearrangement uses TRBV5-5 and TRBJ1-1; D possibly corresponds to TRBD1 (5 bases). Germline V gives CDR1 SGHKS, CDR2 YYEKEE (reference sequence). The CDR3 consists of 16 residues. The V end was cut by 4 bases, the J end by 4 bases, with 20 bases between. CDR3 sequence: CASSPEPQGWGTEAFF. The CDR3 nucleotides read TGTGCCAGCAGCCCGGAACCGCAGGGTTGGGGCACTGAAGCTTTCTTT.

This clonotype was seen a handful of times. The genes are TRBV27 and TRBJ2-5; 7 bases line up with TRBD1. In germline, CDR1 is MNHEY, CDR2 SMNVEV (reference sequence). V gave up 5 bases and J gave up 3 bases; unmatched junction bases: 12. This CDR3 comprises 16 residues. The CDR3 is CASSRGQRLLKETQYF. The CDR3 nucleotides are TGTGCCAGCAGTAGGGGACAGCGGTTACTAAAAGAGACCCAGTACTTC.

This clonotype was seen repeatedly, ten times or more. This rearrangement joins TRBV5-1 to TRBJ1-5, with 8 bases fitting TRBD1. CDR1 is SGHRS, CDR2 YFSETQ, per germline. V gave up 4 bases and J gave up 5 bases; unmatched junction bases: 5. The length of the CDR3 is 14 residues. The CDR3 DNA reads as TGCGCCAGCAGCCCTACAGGGGGGGATCAGCCCCAGCATTTT. It translates to CASSPTGGDQPQHF.

This clonotype has at least ten counts. This sequence joins TRBV12-3 or TRBV12-4 and TRBJ2-7; D may correspond to TRBD1 or TRBD2 (6 bases each). The CDR3 sequence is 16 residues long. The V end lost 6 bases, the J end lost 5 bases, and 23 bases lay between the germline ends. This CDR3 is CASSYPRVGGLHEQYF. CDR3 sequence (DNA): TGTGCCAGCAGCTACCCTCGGGTGGGGGGCTTGCACGAGCAGTACTTC.